This T cell receptor beta chain appears in the sequencing data of a study of CXCR3-negative and CXCR3-positive naive CD8 T cells. Study in general: Summed over all libraries, TRB reads came to 110 million to 150 million, with about 1.5 +/- 0.3 million per library. Overall study findings and caveats: Comparison of naive cells showed more hydrophobic TRB CDR3s in CXCR3-positive than in CXCR3-negative naive cells. The level of CXCR3 expression partially decreased after cryopreservation; the majority of assays used fresh PBMCs.

The germline CDR1 and CDR2 sequences are SQVTM and ANQGSEA. The CDR3 loop spans 11 amino acids. Triplicate approximately 270,000-cell sorts were made of each CD8+ T cell subset. cDNA libraries for TRB were generated by 5' RACE incorporating UMI labels. TCRdb re-called the 5' RACE reads; every CDR3 protein appears as one record, without DNA. This repertoire comprises under 50,000 distinct CDR3 sequences; its ten largest clones make up 2% to 2.5%. Worth noting for this clonotype: Its antigen is still unknown.

The TCR comes from a human donor in good health. Some clones in this sample may be carry-over from other donors' samples. Sequenced material: naive CXCR3- CD8+ T cells from blood. This sample's subset: CD45RO-CCR7+CD27+CD95- naive CD8+ T cells lacking CXCR3 (TNR3-). This rearrangement joins TRBV29-1 to TRBJ2-7; TCRdb lists TRBD1, though no DNA is available to test this call. The CDR3 here is CSVIQVYEQYF.